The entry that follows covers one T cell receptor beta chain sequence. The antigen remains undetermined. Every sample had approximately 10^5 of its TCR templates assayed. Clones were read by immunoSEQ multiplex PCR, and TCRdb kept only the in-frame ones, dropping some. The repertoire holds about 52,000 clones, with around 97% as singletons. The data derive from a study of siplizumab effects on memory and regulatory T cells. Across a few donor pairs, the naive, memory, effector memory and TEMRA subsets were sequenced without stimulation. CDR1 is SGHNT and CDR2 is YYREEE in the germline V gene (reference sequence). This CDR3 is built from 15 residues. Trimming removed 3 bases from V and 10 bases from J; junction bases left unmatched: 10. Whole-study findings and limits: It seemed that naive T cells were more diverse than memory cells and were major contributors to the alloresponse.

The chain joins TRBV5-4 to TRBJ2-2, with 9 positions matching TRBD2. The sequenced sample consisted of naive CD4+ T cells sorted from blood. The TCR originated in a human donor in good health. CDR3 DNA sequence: TGTGCCAGCAGCTCATTTCTAGCGGGAAGGGAGGAGCTGTTTTTT. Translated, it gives CASSSFLAGREELFF.